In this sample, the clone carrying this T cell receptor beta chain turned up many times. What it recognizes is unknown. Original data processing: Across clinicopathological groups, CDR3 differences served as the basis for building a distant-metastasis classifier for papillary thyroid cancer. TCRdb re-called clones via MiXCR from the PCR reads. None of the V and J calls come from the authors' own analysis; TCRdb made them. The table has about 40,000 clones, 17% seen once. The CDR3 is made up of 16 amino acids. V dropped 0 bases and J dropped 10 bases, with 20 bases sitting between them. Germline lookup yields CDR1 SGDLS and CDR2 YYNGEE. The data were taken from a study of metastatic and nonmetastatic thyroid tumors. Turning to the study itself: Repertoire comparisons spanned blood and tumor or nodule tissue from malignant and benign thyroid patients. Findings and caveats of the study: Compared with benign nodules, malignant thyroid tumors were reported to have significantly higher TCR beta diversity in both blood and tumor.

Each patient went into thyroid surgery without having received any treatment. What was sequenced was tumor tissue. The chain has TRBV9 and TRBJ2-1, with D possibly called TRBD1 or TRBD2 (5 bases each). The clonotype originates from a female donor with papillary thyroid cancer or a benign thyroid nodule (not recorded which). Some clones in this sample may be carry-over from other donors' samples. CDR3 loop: CASSVVGGEGADEQFF. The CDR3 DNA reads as TGTGCCAGCAGCGTAGTTGGGGGTGAAGGGGCGGACGAGCAGTTCTTC.